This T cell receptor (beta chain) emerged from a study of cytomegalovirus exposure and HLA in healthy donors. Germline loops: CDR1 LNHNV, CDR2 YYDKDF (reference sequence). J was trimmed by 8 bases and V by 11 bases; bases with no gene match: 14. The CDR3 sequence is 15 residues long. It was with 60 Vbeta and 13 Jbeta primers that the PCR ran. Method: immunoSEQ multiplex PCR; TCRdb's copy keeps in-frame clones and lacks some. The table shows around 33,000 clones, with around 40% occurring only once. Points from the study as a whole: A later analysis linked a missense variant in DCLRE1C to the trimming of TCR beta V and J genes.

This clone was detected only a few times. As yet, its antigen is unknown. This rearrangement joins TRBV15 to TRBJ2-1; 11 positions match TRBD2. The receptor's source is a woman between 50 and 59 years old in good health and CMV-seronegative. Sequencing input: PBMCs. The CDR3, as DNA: TGTGCCGCAAGCCCCGGGCTAGCGGGAGGCGATGAGCAGTTCTTC. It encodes CAASPGLAGGDEQFF.